Below are 19 T cell receptor beta chains sequenced from a single sample in a study of CD8 T cells in ankylosing spondylitis. TCRdb ran MiXCR on the 5' RACE reads and lists one entry per CDR3 protein. This sample has hundreds of thousands of distinct CDR3 sequences, with roughly 25% found just once. Sample: blood, either unsorted or a sorted T cell fraction (not recorded which). These receptors were taken from a male donor with ankylosing spondylitis or in good health (not recorded which).

This clonotype was detected many times. This CDR3 reads CSARERVSGISSYEQYF. The CDR3, as DNA: TGCAGTGCTAGAGAGAGGGTTTCGGGGATCAGCTCCTACGAGCAGTACTTC. The rearrangement links TRBV20-1 to TRBJ2-7; D is possibly TRBD2 (5 bases). The V end was cut by 0 bases, the J end by 0 bases, with 18 bases between. From germline, CDR1 is DFQATT and CDR2 SNEGSKA (reference sequence). The CDR3 contains 17 residues.

This clonotype was seen ten or more times. The chain carries TRBV28 and TRBJ2-2, with 10 bases identical to TRBD1. Germline V gene sequence: CDR1 MDHEN, CDR2 SYDVKM. The CDR3 is made up of 15 amino acids. V was clipped by 4 bases and J by 6 bases; unmatched bases: 5. The CDR3 DNA follows: TGTGCCAGCAGTTGGGGACAGGGGTCCCCCGGGGAGCTGTTTTTT. This gives the protein CASSWGQGSPGELFF.

This chain uses TRBV12-3 or TRBV12-4 with TRBJ2-3; 11 bases match TRBD1. This CDR3 region has 18 residues. V gave up 6 bases and J gave up 6 bases; unmatched junction bases: 17. This CDR3 is CASSQDYGQGAQPDTQYF. CDR3 sequence (DNA): TGTGCCAGCAGCCAAGACTATGGACAGGGGGCGCAACCGGATACGCAGTATTTT.

This clonotype was seen ten or more times. V and J are TRBV7-2 and TRBJ2-5, with a tentative D call TRBD1 (5 bases). CDR3 length equals 13 residues. Germline V gives CDR1 SGHTA, CDR2 FQGNSA. The V end lost 4 bases, the J end lost 2 bases, and 8 bases lay between the germline ends. The CDR3 DNA reads as TGTGCCAGCAGCTCAGGGCTTCAAGAGACCCAGTACTTC. Its protein product is CASSSGLQETQYF.

The J gene is TRBJ1-2, the V gene TRBV29-1, with TRBD1 as a possible D gene (6 bases). The germline V gene encodes CDR1 SQVTM and CDR2 ANQGSEA. The V end lost 4 bases, the J end lost 6 bases, and 15 bases lay between the germline ends. CDR3 length: 13 residues. CDR3 amino acids: CSVVRQGLDGYTF. The CDR3, as DNA: TGCAGCGTTGTTAGGCAGGGGCTGGATGGCTACACCTTC.

The chain employs TRBV6-2 or TRBV6-3 and TRBJ2-4; no clear D. V shed 2 bases and J shed 9 bases, with 11 bases lying between them. Per the germline V gene, CDR1 is MNHEY and CDR2 is SVGEGT. CDR3 length: 13 amino acids. The CDR3 bases are TGTGCCAGCAGTTACGCGATTATCGGCATTCAGTACTTC. It encodes CASSYAIIGIQYF.

The chain carries TRBV11-3 and TRBJ2-1; the D is unclear. This CDR3 is 14 amino acids long. The germline gives CDR1 SGHNT, CDR2 YENEEA. V was pared by 1 base and J by 5 bases, with 9 bases between. CDR3 sequence: CASSLGTRNNEQFF. CDR3 coding DNA: TGTGCCAGCAGCTTAGGTACCAGGAACAATGAGCAGTTCTTC.

This chain uses TRBV20-1 with TRBJ2-1; 7 bases map to TRBD2. Germline V CDR1 and CDR2: DFQATT, SNEGSKA (reference sequence). The CDR3 contains 15 residues. J gave up 0 bases and V 6 bases, and 8 bases lay outside the gene matches. DNA for the CDR3: TGCAGTGCGGGAGGGCTGACGAGCTCCTACAATGAGCAGTTCTTC. It specifies CSAGGLTSSYNEQFF.

This clonotype appeared once. The CDR3 bases are TGCAGTGCTAAAATCAGGGCCGGCTACGAGCAGTACTTC. This sequence encodes CSAKIRAGYEQYF. This sequence joins TRBV20-1 and TRBJ2-7, with a weak D call TRBD1 (5 bases). From germline, CDR1 is DFQATT and CDR2 SNEGSKA (reference sequence). CDR3 size: 13 residues. V lost 4 bases to trimming and J lost 3 bases, with 13 bases between them.

V usage is TRBV20-1 and J usage is TRBJ2-1, with D tentatively TRBD2 (5 bases). This CDR3 has 15 amino acids. Trimming took 6 bases from V and 4 from J, leaving 19 bases between them. The germline V gene has CDR1 DFQATT and CDR2 SNEGSKA (reference sequence). The CDR3 coding sequence is TGCAGTGCCCAATCGAGGGCCCGAGATTACAATGAGCAGTTCTTC. Translation gives CSAQSRARDYNEQFF.

The chain employs TRBV6-1 and TRBJ1-4; perhaps TRBD1 as D (6 bases). Trimming took off 6 bases at V and 8 bases at J, with 16 bases between the two ends. Germline loops: CDR1 MNHNS, CDR2 SASEGT. CDR3 length: 14 residues. This chain's CDR3 is CASSSRGRGEKLFF. For the CDR3, the DNA is TGTGCCAGCAGCAGCCGGGGGCGCGGAGAAAAACTGTTTTTT.

This clonotype occurred many times. The gene calls are TRBV18 and TRBJ2-1, with TRBD1 as a possible D gene (5 bases). This CDR3 is 15 amino acids long. V was cut by 3 bases and J by 0 bases, with 9 bases left in between. Germline V gives CDR1 KGHSH, CDR2 LQKENI. CDR3 residues: CASSPQGSSYNEQFF. CDR3 sequence (DNA): TGTGCCAGCTCACCTCAGGGATCCTCCTACAATGAGCAGTTCTTC.

This clonotype was seen repeatedly, ten times or more. The CDR3, as DNA: TGCAGTGCCCCTCTGGGGTCCGGAGGCAATCAGCCCCAGCATTTT. The encoded protein is CSAPLGSGGNQPQHF. This rearrangement joins TRBV20-1 to TRBJ1-5; no firm D call. Germline V CDR1 and CDR2: DFQATT, SNEGSKA (reference sequence). The CDR3 runs 15 residues. V lost 6 bases and J 2 bases, leaving 17 bases between the germline ends.

In this sample, this clonotype turned up a few times. CDR3 bases: TGCAGCGTTGGCTCCGGCGGATCCTACGAGCAGTACTTC. Amino acid sequence: CSVGSGGSYEQYF. This sequence joins TRBV29-1 and TRBJ2-7, with no clear D. The V gene lost 4 bases and the J gene lost 1 base, with 11 bases spanning the gap. This CDR3 contains 13 residues. Germline loops: CDR1 SQVTM, CDR2 ANQGSEA.

The V gene is TRBV20-1, the J gene TRBJ2-1; 9 nucleotides align to TRBD2. This CDR3 contains 13 residues. V trimming: 4 bases; J trimming: 5 bases; junction bases outside the gene matches: 3. Germline CDR1 and CDR2: DFQATT and SNEGSKA (reference sequence). CDR3 residues: CSATGLANNEQFF. CDR3 sequence (DNA): TGCAGTGCTACGGGACTAGCCAACAATGAGCAGTTCTTC.

This clonotype was seen more than once but under ten times. J is TRBJ1-1 and V is TRBV20-1; the D gene is possibly TRBD1 (6 bases). Trimming removed 3 bases from V and 4 bases from J, with 15 bases in between. This CDR3 spans 14 amino acids. Germline CDR1 reads DFQATT; CDR2 reads SNEGSKA (reference sequence). The CDR3, as DNA: TGCAGTGCTAGGGGGGAGACAGGTATCACTGAAGCTTTCTTT. It encodes CSARGETGITEAFF.

This clonotype was observed a handful of times. The rearrangement joins TRBV5-5 to TRBJ2-1; D may correspond to TRBD1 or TRBD2 (5 bases each). The length of the CDR3 is 15 residues. Germline assignment: CDR1 SGHKS and CDR2 YYEKEE (reference sequence). Trimming left V 3 bases short and J 7 bases short, with 17 bases between. The CDR3 loop reads CASSSNGLGENEQFF. In nucleotides, the CDR3 is TGTGCCAGCAGCTCGAACGGGTTGGGGGAAAATGAGCAGTTCTTC.

This clonotype has at least ten counts. The chain is built from TRBV28 and TRBJ2-1; a weak D match, TRBD1 (6 bases). The germline CDR1 and CDR2 sequences are MDHEN and SYDVKM. The CDR3 extends over 15 amino acids. V lost 3 bases and J lost 6, with 15 bases in between. The CDR3 region has the DNA TGTGCCAGCAGTTTCGTGGGGGCGAATTCCAATGAGCAGTTCTTC. It yields the protein CASSFVGANSNEQFF.

This clonotype was detected only a few times. V is TRBV20-1 and J is TRBJ2-1; 7 bases line up with TRBD1. The CDR3 is 14 amino acids. The junction had 7 bases not matched to a gene; V was cut back by 0 bases and J by 8 bases. Germline V CDR1 and CDR2: DFQATT, SNEGSKA (reference sequence). Here the CDR3 DNA reads TGCAGTGCTAGAGAAGGGGGCGACTGGGATGAGCAGTTCTTC. Its translation is CSAREGGDWDEQFF.